This T cell receptor (beta chain) came from a study of cytomegalovirus exposure and HLA in healthy donors. General study findings and limits: Despite most TCR sequences being rare, some public TCRs occurred in many donors.

Germline CDR1 reads MNHEY; CDR2 reads SMNVEV (reference sequence). Trimming stripped 3 bases from V and 1 base from J, with 8 bases between. The CDR3 has 14 residues. This clone was observed once. Its antigen is not identified. The table came from immunoSEQ multiplex PCR; TCRdb's copy has only in-frame clones and leaves some out. The repertoire has over 150,000 clones, 75% to 85% of them found once; the top ten carry over 10%. Source material: PBMCs. This TCR was recovered from a woman aged 25 to 39 in good health and CMV-seropositive. The chain recombines TRBV27 with TRBJ2-3; D not certain. CDR3 DNA sequence: TGTGCCAGCAGTTTGGAGTGGCGCACAGATACGCAGTATTTT. Its protein is CASSLEWRTDTQYF.